This T cell receptor (beta chain) originates from a study of CD8 T cells in Susac syndrome. The germline V gene has CDR1 SGHRS and CDR2 YFSETQ. The CDR3 runs 13 residues. Trimming took off 4 bases at V and 1 base at J, with 8 bases between the two ends. Random hexamers were used to reverse transcribe an amount of 0.5 to 1 ug RNA. Each CDR3 protein is one row after TCRdb ran MiXCR on the immunoSEQ multiplex PCR reads. The table includes over 150,000 distinct CDR3 sequences, 90% to 96% detected once. The sequenced material came from CD4+ T cells from PBMCs. V usage is TRBV5-1 and J usage is TRBJ1-1; D remains ambiguous. The origin of this receptor is a human donor with Susac syndrome. The CDR3 region is CASSADGNTEAFF. The CDR3 bases are TGCGCCAGCAGCGCGGACGGGAACACTGAAGCTTTCTTT.